Given below is one T cell receptor beta chain in context. The sample is drawn from a study of control samples from healthy donors and cancer patients. Method: immunoSEQ multiplex PCR; TCRdb's copy keeps in-frame clones and lacks some. Of around 140,000 clones in the sample, 80% to 95% were seen once. The CDR3 spans 13 residues. CDR1 SEHNR and CDR2 FQNEAQ come from the germline V gene (reference sequence). The V segment lost 5 bases and the J segment 6 bases; nucleotides outside the gene matches: 3. The V and J genes are TRBV7-9 and TRBJ1-4; 7 bases map to TRBD1. Material for sequencing was blood. The receptor comes from a woman aged 50 to 65 in good health. DNA for the CDR3: TGTGCCAGCAGCCGACAGGGTTATGAAAAACTGTTTTTT. The encoded protein is CASSRQGYEKLFF.